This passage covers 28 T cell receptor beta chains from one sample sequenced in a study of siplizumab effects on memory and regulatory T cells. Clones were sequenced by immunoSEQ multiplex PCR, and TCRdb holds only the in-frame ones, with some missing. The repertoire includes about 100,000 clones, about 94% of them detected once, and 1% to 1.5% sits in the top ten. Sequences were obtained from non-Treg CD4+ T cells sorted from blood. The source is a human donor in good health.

CDR3: CASSYGSGNQPQHF. CDR3 coding DNA: TGTGCCAGCAGTTACGGGTCGGGCAATCAGCCCCAGCATTTT. The chain couples TRBV6-5 to TRBJ1-5; D unclear. Germline V lookup: CDR1 MNHEY, CDR2 SVGAGI. V lost 2 bases and J 2 bases, leaving 7 bases between the germline ends. The CDR3 is made up of 14 amino acids.

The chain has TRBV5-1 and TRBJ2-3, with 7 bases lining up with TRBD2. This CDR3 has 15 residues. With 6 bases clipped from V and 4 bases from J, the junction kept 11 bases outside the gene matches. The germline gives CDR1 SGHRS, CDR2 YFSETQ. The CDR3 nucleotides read TGCGCCAGCACCATGGGGAGGGGAGGTTCAGATACGCAGTATTTT. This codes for CASTMGRGGSDTQYF.

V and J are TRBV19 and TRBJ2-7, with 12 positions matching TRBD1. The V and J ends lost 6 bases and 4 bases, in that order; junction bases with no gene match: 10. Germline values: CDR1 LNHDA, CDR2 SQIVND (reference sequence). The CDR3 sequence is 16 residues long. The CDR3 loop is CASSNIPGQGAYEQYF. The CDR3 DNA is TGTGCCAGTAGCAACATACCGGGACAGGGGGCTTACGAGCAGTACTTC.

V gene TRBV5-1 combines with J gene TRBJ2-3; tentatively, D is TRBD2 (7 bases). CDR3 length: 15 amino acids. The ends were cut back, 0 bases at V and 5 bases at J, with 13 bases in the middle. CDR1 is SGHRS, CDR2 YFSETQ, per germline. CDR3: CASSLAAGAKDTQYF. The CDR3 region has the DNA TGCGCCAGCAGCTTGGCGGCGGGGGCGAAAGATACGCAGTATTTT.

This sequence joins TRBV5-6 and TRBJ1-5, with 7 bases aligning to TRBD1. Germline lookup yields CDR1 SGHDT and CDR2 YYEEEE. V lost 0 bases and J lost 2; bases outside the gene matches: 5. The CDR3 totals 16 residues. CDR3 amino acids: CASSLGIQGGNQPQHF. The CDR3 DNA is TGTGCCAGCAGCTTGGGAATCCAGGGGGGCAATCAGCCCCAGCATTTT.

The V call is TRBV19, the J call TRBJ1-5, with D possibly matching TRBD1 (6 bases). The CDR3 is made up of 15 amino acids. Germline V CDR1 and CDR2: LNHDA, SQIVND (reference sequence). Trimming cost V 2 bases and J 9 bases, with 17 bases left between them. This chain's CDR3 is CASSIRDTPHGPQHF. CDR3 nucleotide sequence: TGTGCCAGTAGTATACGGGACACACCACACGGGCCCCAGCATTTT.

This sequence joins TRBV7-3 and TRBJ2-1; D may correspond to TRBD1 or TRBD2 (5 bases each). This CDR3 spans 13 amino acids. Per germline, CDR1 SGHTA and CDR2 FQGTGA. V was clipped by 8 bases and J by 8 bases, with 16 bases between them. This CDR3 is CASGARVRDEQFF. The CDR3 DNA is TGTGCCAGCGGGGCGAGGGTTAGGGATGAGCAGTTCTTC.

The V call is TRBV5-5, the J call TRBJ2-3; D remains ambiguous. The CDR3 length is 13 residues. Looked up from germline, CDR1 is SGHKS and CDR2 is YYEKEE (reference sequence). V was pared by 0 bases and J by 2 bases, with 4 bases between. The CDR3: CASSLGNTDTQYF. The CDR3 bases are TGTGCCAGCAGCTTGGGAAACACAGATACGCAGTATTTT. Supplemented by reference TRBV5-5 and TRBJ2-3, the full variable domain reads DAGVTQSPTHLIKTRGQQVTLRCSPISGHKSVSWYQQVLGQGPQFIFQYYEKEERGRGNFPDRFSARQFPNYSSELNVNALLLGDSALYLCASSLGNTDTQYFGPGTRLTVL.

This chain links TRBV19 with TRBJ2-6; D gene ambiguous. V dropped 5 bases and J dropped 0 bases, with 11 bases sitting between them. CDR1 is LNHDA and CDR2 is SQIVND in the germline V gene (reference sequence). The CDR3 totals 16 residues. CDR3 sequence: CASSLDSYSGANVLTF. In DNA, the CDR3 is TGTGCCAGTAGTCTTGACTCGTACTCTGGGGCCAACGTCCTGACTTTC.

CDR3 coding DNA: TGTGCCAGCATCTACAAATTTCACGGGGGGCACATTCAGTACTTC. This encodes CASIYKFHGGHIQYF. The chain carries TRBV6-4 and TRBJ2-4; the D gene is possibly TRBD2 (7 bases). V lost 7 bases, J lost 8 bases, and 21 bases lay in between. CDR3 size: 15 residues. CDR1 and CDR2 from the germline V gene are MRHNA and SNTAGT.

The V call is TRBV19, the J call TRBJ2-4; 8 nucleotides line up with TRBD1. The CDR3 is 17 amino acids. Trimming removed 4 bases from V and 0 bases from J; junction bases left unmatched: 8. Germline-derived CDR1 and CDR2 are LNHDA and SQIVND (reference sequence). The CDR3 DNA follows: TGTGCCAGTAGTAACAAAGGACAGGGCTTAGCCAAAAACATTCAGTACTTC. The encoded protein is CASSNKGQGLAKNIQYF.

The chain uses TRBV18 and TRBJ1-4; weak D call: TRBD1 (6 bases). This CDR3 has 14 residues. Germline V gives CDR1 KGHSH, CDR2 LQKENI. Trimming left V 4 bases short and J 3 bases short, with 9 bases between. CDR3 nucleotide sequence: TGTGCCAGCTCACTGAACAGGGCTAATGAAAAACTGTTTTTT. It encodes CASSLNRANEKLFF.

Written as DNA, the CDR3 is TGTGCCGTACACGGACAGGGAACGTCGAACACTGAAGCTTTCTTT. Protein: CAVHGQGTSNTEAFF. The chain is built from TRBV6-6 and TRBJ1-1; 8 bases line up with TRBD1. Germline V gene lookup returns CDR1 MNHNY and CDR2 SVGAGI (reference sequence). The J segment lost 1 base and the V segment lost 11 bases, leaving 12 bases of the junction unmatched. The CDR3 is made up of 15 amino acids.

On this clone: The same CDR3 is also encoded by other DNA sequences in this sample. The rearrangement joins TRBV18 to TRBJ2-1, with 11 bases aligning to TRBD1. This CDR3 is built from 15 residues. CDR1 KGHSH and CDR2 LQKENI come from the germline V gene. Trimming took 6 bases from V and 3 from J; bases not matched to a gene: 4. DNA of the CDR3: TGTGCCAGCTCGCCGGGACAGGGGGTCTACAATGAGCAGTTCTTC. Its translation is CASSPGQGVYNEQFF. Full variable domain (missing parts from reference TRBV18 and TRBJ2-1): NAGVMQNPRHLVRRRGQEARLRCSPMKGHSHVYWYRQLPEEGLKFMVYLQKENIIDESGMPKERFSAEFPKEGPSILRIQQVVRGDSAAYFCASSPGQGVYNEQFFGPGTRLTVL.

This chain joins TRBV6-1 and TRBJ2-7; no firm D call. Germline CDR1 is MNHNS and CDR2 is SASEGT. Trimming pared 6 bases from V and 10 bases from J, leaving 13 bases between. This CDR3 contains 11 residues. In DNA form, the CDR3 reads TGTGCCAGCAGCACCACTCCTTTTCAGTACTTC. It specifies CASSTTPFQYF.

CDR3 loop: CASSVGGGIGYNEQFF. CDR3 coding DNA: TGTGCCAGCAGCGTAGGGGGCGGGATTGGGTACAATGAGCAGTTCTTC. The V call is TRBV9, the J call TRBJ2-1; a weak D match, TRBD2 (6 bases). The CDR3 length is 16 residues. V shed 0 bases and J shed 4 bases, with 14 bases lying between them. In germline, CDR1 is SGDLS, CDR2 YYNGEE. The full variable domain, rest sourced from reference TRBV9 and TRBJ2-1, is DSGVTQTPKHLITATGQRVTLRCSPRSGDLSVYWYQQSLDQGLQFLIQYYNGEERAKGNILERFSAQQFPDLHSELNLSSLELGDSALYFCASSVGGGIGYNEQFFGPGTRLTVL.

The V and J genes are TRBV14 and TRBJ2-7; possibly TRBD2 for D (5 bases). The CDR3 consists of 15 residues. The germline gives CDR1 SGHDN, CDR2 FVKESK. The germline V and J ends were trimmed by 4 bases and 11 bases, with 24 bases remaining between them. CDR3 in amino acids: CASSRTGIINLREYF. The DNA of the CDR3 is TGTGCCAGCAGCCGGACTGGCATCATTAACCTTCGGGAGTACTTC.

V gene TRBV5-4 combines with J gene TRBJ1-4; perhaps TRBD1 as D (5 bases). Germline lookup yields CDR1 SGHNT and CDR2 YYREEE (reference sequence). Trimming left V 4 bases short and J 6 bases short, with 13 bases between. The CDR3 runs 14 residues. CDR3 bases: TGTGCCAGCAGCGCGAGGGGTTGGGATGAAAAACTGTTTTTT. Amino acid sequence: CASSARGWDEKLFF.

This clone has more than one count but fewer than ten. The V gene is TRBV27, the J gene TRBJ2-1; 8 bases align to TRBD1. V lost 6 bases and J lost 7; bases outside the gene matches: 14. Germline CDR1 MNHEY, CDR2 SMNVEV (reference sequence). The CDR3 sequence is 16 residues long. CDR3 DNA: TGTGCCAGCAGCCGCGACAAACAGGGGGTAGTTAATGAGCAGTTCTTC. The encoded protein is CASSRDKQGVVNEQFF.

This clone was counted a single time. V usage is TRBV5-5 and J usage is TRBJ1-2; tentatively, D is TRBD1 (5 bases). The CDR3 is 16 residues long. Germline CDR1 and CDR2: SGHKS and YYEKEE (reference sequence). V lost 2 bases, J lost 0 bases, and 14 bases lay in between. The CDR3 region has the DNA TGTGCCAGCAGCTTATCCCGGGACGCATCTAACTATGGCTACACCTTC. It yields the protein CASSLSRDASNYGYTF. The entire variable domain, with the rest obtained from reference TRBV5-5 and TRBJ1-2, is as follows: DAGVTQSPTHLIKTRGQQVTLRCSPISGHKSVSWYQQVLGQGPQFIFQYYEKEERGRGNFPDRFSARQFPNYSSELNVNALLLGDSALYLCASSLSRDASNYGYTFGSGTRLTVV.

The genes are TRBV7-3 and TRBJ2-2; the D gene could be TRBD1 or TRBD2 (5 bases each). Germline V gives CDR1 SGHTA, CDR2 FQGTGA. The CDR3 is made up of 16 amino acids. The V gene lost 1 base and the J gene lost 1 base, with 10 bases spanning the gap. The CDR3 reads CASSLNPGLNTGELFF. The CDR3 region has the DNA TGTGCCAGCAGCTTAAATCCGGGGCTGAACACCGGGGAGCTGTTTTTT.

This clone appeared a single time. The CDR3 bases are TGCGCCAGCAGCCAAGCAGAAGGACTAGCGGGATCAGATGAGCAGTTCTTC. It yields the protein CASSQAEGLAGSDEQFF. The chain recombines TRBV4-1 with TRBJ2-1, with 12 bases aligning to TRBD2. Per the germline V gene, CDR1 is MGHRA and CDR2 is YSYEKL. V shed 1 base, J shed 8 bases, and the junction held 9 bases outside the gene matches. This CDR3 is built from 17 residues.

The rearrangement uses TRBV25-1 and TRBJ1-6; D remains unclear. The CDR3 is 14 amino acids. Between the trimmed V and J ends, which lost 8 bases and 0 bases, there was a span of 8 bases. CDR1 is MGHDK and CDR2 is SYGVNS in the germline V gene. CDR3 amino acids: CASWSSSYNSPLHF. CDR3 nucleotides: TGTGCCAGCTGGTCCAGCTCCTATAATTCACCCCTCCACTTT.

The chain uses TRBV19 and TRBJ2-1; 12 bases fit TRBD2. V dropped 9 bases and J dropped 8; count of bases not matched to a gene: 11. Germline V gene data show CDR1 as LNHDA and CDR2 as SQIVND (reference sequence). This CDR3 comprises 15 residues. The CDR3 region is CASERLAGDSYEQFF. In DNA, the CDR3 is TGTGCCAGCGAAAGACTAGCGGGAGATTCGTATGAGCAGTTCTTC.

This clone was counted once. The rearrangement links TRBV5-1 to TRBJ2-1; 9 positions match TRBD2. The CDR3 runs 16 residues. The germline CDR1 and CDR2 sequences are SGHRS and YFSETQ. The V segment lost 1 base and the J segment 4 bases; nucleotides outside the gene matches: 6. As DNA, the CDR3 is TGCGCCAGCAGCTTGCTTAGCGGGAGTACGTACAATGAGCAGTTCTTC. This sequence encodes CASSLLSGSTYNEQFF. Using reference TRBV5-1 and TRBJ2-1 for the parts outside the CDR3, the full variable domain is KAGVTQTPRYLIKTRGQQVTLSCSPISGHRSVSWYQQTPGQGLQFLFEYFSETQRNKGNFPGRFSGRQFSNSRSEMNVSTLELGDSALYLCASSLLSGSTYNEQFFGPGTRLTVL.

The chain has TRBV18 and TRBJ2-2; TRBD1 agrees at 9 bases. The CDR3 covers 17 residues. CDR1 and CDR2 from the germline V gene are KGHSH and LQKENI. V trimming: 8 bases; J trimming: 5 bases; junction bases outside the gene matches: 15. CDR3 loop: CASRIQGAGVGTGELFF. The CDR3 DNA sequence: TGTGCCAGCCGGATACAGGGGGCAGGAGTTGGTACCGGGGAGCTGTTTTTT.

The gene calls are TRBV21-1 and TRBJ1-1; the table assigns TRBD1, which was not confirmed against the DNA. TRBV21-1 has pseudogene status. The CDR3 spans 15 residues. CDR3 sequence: CASSKPGHWSTEAFF. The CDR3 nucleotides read TGTGCCAGCAGCAAACCGGGACACTGGAGTACTGAAGCTTTCTTT.

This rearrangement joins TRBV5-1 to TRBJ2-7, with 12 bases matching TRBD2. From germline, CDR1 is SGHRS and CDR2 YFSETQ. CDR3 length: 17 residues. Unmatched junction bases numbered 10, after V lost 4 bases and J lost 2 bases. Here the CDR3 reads CASSPPPTSGGPYEQYF. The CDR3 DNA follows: TGCGCCAGCAGCCCTCCTCCGACTAGCGGGGGCCCCTACGAGCAGTACTTC.